The text below deals with one TCR beta chain. In the authors' methods: Reference gene primer amplification yielded estimated nucleated cell counts. Measured with immunoSEQ multiplex PCR; TCRdb has only the in-frame clones, and not every one. That table furnishes V, J and clone size, whereas the DNA furnished D and trimming. The data contain approximately 210,000 clones, around 82% of them singletons. The germline CDR1 and CDR2 sequences are MNHEY and SVGAGI. Between the trimmed V and J ends, which lost 4 bases and 4 bases, there was a span of 10 bases. The CDR3 sequence is 14 residues long. The data belong to a study of blood T cell repertoires in COVID-19.

This receptor was obtained from a man over 45 with active or convalescent COVID-19. This chain links TRBV6-5 with TRBJ2-2, with D possibly being TRBD1 (6 bases). Material: peripheral blood. In nucleotides, the CDR3 is TGTGCCAGCAGTTTAACAGGGACCACCGGGGAGCTGTTTTTT. This codes for CASSLTGTTGELFF.